This TCR beta chain was identified in a study of T cell repertoires in cytomegalovirus infection. On the study more broadly: Both CMV infection and a matching HLA type were indicated by public TCR beta signatures.

This CDR3 comprises 15 residues. Germline V gene data show CDR1 as MNHNY and CDR2 as SVGAGI (reference sequence). V lost 7 bases to trimming and J lost 3 bases; unmatched junction nucleotides: 8. Ten or more counts support this clonotype. Its antigen is still unknown. Study-wide points: Dominant in the ex vivo response were TCR beta clonotypes restricted by HLA-C and specific for CMV. Cumulative frequency (of public TCR beta family members) identified carriers of CMV plus the relevant HLA.

TCRdb reprocessed the reads via MiXCR and lists one record per CDR3 protein. The sample lists around 550,000 distinct CDR3 sequences, more than 20% occurring once. The TCR comes from a human donor in good health (CMV status not recorded). Some clones in this sample may be carry-over from other donors' samples. The sequencing input was PBMCs. The rearrangement uses TRBV6-6 and TRBJ1-5, with 8 positions matching TRBD1. The CDR3 DNA reads TGTGCCAGCAATCCGACAGGGGTTACCAATCAGCCCCAGCATTTT. Its protein product is CASNPTGVTNQPQHF.